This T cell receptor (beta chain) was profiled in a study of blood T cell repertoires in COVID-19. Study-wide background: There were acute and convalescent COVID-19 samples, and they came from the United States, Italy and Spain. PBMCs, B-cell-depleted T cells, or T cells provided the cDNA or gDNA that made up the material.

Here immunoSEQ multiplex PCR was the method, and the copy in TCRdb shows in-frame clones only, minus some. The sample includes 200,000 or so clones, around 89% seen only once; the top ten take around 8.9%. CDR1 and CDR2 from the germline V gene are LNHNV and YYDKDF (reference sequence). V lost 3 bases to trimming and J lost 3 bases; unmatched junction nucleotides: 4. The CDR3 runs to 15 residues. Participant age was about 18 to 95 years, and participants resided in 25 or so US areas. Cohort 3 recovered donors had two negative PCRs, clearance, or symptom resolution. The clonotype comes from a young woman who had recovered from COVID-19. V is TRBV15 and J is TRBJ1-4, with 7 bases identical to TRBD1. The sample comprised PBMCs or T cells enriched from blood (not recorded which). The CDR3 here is CATSSRQGSNEKLFF. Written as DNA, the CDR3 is TGTGCCACCAGCAGCAGACAGGGCTCTAATGAAAAACTGTTTTTT.